One sample yielded the 15 T cell receptor beta chains listed below, sequenced in a study of CD8+ T cells in alopecia areata. cDNA serving as the sequencing template came from extracted, reverse transcribed RNA. Some clones are missing from TCRdb's copy, which holds only in-frame ones; the method was immunoSEQ multiplex PCR. In the table there are some 170,000 clones, 67% of which are singletons. The starting material was CD8+ T cells sorted from blood, obtained at week 0. These receptors originate from a human donor with alopecia areata.

The gene calls are TRBV11-1 and TRBJ2-7; D is unresolved. The germline V gene has CDR1 SGHAT and CDR2 FQDESV (reference sequence). CDR3 length: 13 residues. V lost 0 bases and J 3 bases, leaving 6 bases between the germline ends. The CDR3 coding sequence is TGTGCCAGCAGCTTAGCCGCAGTCTACGAGCAGTACTTC. Protein sequence: CASSLAAVYEQYF. Full variable domain (outside the CDR3, taken from reference TRBV11-1 and TRBJ2-7): EAEVAQSPRYKITEKSQAVAFWCDPISGHATLYWYRQILGQGPELLVQFQDESVVDDSQLPKDRFSAERLKGVDSTLKIQPAELGDSAMYLCASSLAAVYEQYFGPGTRLTVT.

This chain links TRBV6-5 with TRBJ2-3, with a weak D call TRBD1 (5 bases). V lost 0 bases to trimming and J lost 6 bases, with 10 bases between them. Germline CDR1 MNHEY, CDR2 SVGAGI. This CDR3 region has 14 residues. CDR3 protein: CASSYSQGVDTQYF. DNA for the CDR3: TGTGCCAGCAGTTACTCCCAGGGTGTCGATACGCAGTATTTT.

This chain joins TRBV7-9 and TRBJ1-2; TRBD1 matches at 9 bases. Germline CDR1 and CDR2: SEHNR and FQNEAQ (reference sequence). Unmatched junction bases numbered 9, after V lost 4 bases and J lost 6 bases. The length of the CDR3 is 15 residues. The CDR3 is CASSSRQGGGDGYTF. The CDR3 DNA is TGTGCCAGCAGCTCCCGACAGGGGGGAGGGGATGGCTACACCTTC.

This clone was found a few times. J is TRBJ2-3 and V is TRBV4-1; D gene uncertain. The germline gives CDR1 MGHRA, CDR2 YSYEKL. The CDR3 covers 18 residues. Trimming shortened V by 2 bases and J by 1 base, and 19 bases separated the two germline ends. The DNA for the CDR3 is TGCGCCAGCAGCCAATTTGCCGCTCATGGGTGGGGCACAGATACGCAGTATTTT. Translating it yields CASSQFAAHGWGTDTQYF.

Concerning this clone: This sample also contains other DNA sequences that code for the same CDR3. This chain joins TRBV5-1 and TRBJ1-3; no reliable D call. Germline-derived CDR1 and CDR2 are SGHRS and YFSETQ. The ends were cut back, 2 bases at V and 6 bases at J, with 3 bases in the middle. The CDR3 has 11 amino acids. The CDR3, as DNA: TGCGCCAGCAGCTTCCAAAACACCATATATTTT. It encodes CASSFQNTIYF. Full variable domain (remainder filled in from reference TRBV5-1 and TRBJ1-3): KAGVTQTPRYLIKTRGQQVTLSCSPISGHRSVSWYQQTPGQGLQFLFEYFSETQRNKGNFPGRFSGRQFSNSRSEMNVSTLELGDSALYLCASSFQNTIYFGEGSWLTVV.

DNA for the CDR3: TGTGCCAGCAGTGATCAAGAGACCCAGTACTTC. It codes for CASSDQETQYF. V is TRBV27 and J is TRBJ2-5; no definite D call. The CDR3 runs to 11 residues. V lost 5 bases and J lost 2, with 3 bases in between. Looked up from germline, CDR1 is MNHEY and CDR2 is SMNVEV (reference sequence).

J is TRBJ2-1 and V is TRBV14; D may be TRBD1 (5 bases). The germline gives CDR1 SGHDN, CDR2 FVKESK. The CDR3 runs to 13 residues. V gave up 1 base and J gave up 9 bases, with 10 bases separating them. CDR3 sequence: CASSQVGTGEQFF. As DNA, the CDR3 is TGTGCCAGCAGCCAAGTTGGTACAGGTGAGCAGTTCTTC. The full variable domain, its missing parts supplied by reference TRBV14 and TRBJ2-1, is EAGVTQFPSHSVIEKGQTVTLRCDPISGHDNLYWYRRVMGKEIKFLLHFVKESKQDESGMPNNRFLAERTGGTYSTLKVQPAELEDSGVYFCASSQVGTGEQFFGPGTRLTVL.

This clone was seen a few times. This chain joins TRBV4-1 and TRBJ2-7; D is possibly TRBD2 (6 bases). Germline V lookup: CDR1 MGHRA, CDR2 YSYEKL. V shed 0 bases and J shed 3 bases, with 15 bases lying between them. The length of the CDR3 is 16 residues. This CDR3 is CASSQDGGGVIYEQYF. The DNA of the CDR3 is TGCGCCAGCAGCCAAGATGGAGGCGGGGTGATCTACGAGCAGTACTTC.

This clone was seen only a few times. The chain has TRBV6-1 and TRBJ1-1; the D is unclear. V was cut by 7 bases and J by 0 bases, with 15 bases left in between. There are 15 residues in the CDR3. Germline values: CDR1 MNHNS, CDR2 SASEGT. This CDR3 is CASTPSGYVNTEAFF. The DNA for the CDR3 is TGTGCCAGCACCCCTAGTGGATATGTGAACACTGAAGCTTTCTTT.

This clone was recorded once. This chain connects TRBV6-5 to TRBJ2-7; 11 positions agree with TRBD2. V lost 4 bases, J lost 0 bases, and 5 bases stayed unmatched. This CDR3 region has 16 residues. Germline lookup yields CDR1 MNHEY and CDR2 SVGAGI. Written as DNA, the CDR3 is TGTGCCAGCAGTTCACTACTAGCGGGGGTCTCCTACGAGCAGTACTTC. This sequence encodes CASSSLLAGVSYEQYF.

The chain joins TRBV25-1 to TRBJ1-1; maybe TRBD1 (5 bases). Trimming shortened V by 7 bases and J by 3 bases, and 12 bases separated the two germline ends. The CDR3 covers 13 residues. The germline V gene encodes CDR1 MGHDK and CDR2 SYGVNS. The CDR3 spells CASTRGGYTEAFF. Written as DNA, the CDR3 is TGTGCCAGCACCCGCGGGGGGTACACTGAAGCTTTCTTT.

V and J are TRBV19 and TRBJ1-2; D is unresolved. V lost 4 bases, J lost 6 bases, and 9 bases lay in between. Germline CDR1 is LNHDA and CDR2 is SQIVND (reference sequence). CDR3 length equals 12 residues. CDR3 nucleotides: TGTGCCAGTAGTAATTCGGGAAATGGCTACACCTTC. Its protein product is CASSNSGNGYTF.

This chain joins TRBV14 and TRBJ2-7; TRBD2 is a possible D gene (5 bases). In germline, CDR1 is SGHDN, CDR2 FVKESK. The V and J ends lost 4 bases and 0 bases respectively, with 28 bases between them. The CDR3 loop spans 20 amino acids. The CDR3 loop reads CASSPEALLLRSSGSYEQYF. The CDR3 region has the DNA TGTGCCAGCAGCCCTGAAGCCCTCCTTTTAAGGTCCAGCGGCTCCTACGAGCAGTACTTC.

This clone was seen a handful of times. The rearrangement uses TRBV27 and TRBJ1-5; no firm D call. This CDR3 is 13 amino acids long. The V gene lost 5 bases and the J gene lost 5 bases, with 10 bases spanning the gap. Germline V lookup: CDR1 MNHEY, CDR2 SMNVEV (reference sequence). The CDR3 sequence is CASSLGQDQPQHF. As DNA, the CDR3 is TGTGCCAGCAGTCTCGGGCAGGATCAGCCCCAGCATTTT.

The chain links TRBV30 to TRBJ2-2; TRBD1 is a possible D gene (5 bases). Trimming cost V 2 bases and J 3 bases, with 22 bases left between them. The CDR3 contains 18 residues. Germline lookup yields CDR1 GTSNPN and CDR2 SVGIG (reference sequence). CDR3 DNA sequence: TGTGCCTGGAGTTGGTATGGGGCGCTGAGTTCGGACACCGGGGAGCTGTTTTTT. Translating it yields CAWSWYGALSSDTGELFF.